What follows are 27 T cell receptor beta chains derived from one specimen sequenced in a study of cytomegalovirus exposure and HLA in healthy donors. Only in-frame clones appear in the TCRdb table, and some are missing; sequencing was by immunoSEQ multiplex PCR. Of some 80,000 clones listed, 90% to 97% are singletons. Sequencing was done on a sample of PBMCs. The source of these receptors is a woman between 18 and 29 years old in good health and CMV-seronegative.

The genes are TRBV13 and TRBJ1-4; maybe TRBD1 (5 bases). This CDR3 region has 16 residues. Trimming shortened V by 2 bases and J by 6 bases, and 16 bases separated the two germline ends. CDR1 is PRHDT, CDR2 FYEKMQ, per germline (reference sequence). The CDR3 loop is CASSLQGGGGDEKLFF. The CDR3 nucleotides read TGTGCCAGCAGCTTACAGGGCGGGGGGGGTGATGAAAAACTGTTTTTT.

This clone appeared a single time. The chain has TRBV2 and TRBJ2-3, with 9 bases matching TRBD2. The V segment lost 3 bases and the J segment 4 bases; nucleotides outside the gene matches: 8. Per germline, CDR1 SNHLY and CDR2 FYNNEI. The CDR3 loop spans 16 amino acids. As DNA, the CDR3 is TGTGCCAGCAGTGAGGTAGCGGGAGTCGTGGCAGATACGCAGTATTTT. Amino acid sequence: CASSEVAGVVADTQYF.

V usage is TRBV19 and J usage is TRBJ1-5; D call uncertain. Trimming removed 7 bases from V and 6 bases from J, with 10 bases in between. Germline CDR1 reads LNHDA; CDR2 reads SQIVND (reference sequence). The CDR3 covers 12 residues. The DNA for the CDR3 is TGTGCCAGTAACCAGGCACCTCAGCCCCAGCATTTT. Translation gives CASNQAPQPQHF.

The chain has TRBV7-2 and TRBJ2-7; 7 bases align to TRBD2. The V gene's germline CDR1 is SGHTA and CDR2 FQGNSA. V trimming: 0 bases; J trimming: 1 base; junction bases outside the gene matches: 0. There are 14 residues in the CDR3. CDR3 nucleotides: TGTGCCAGCAGCTTAGCGCGGGAGTCCTACGAGCAGTACTTC. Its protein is CASSLARESYEQYF.

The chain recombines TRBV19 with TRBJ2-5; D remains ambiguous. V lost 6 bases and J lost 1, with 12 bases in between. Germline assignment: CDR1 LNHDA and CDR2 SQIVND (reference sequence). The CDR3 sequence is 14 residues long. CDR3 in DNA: TGTGCCAGTAGCTTGGCTCAAACCCAAGAGACCCAGTACTTC. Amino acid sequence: CASSLAQTQETQYF.

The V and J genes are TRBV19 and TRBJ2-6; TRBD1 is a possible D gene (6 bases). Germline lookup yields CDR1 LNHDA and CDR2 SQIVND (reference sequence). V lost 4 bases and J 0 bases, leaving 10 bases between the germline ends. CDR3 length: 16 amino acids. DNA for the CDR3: TGTGCCAGTAGTACCCCGGACAGCTCTGGGGCCAACGTCCTGACTTTC. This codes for CASSTPDSSGANVLTF.

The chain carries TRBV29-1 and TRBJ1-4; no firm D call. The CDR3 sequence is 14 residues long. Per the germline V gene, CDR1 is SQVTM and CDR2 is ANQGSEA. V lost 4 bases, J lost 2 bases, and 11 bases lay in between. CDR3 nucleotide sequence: TGCAGCGTTGCAGGCTCTGAGACTAATGAAAAACTGTTTTTT. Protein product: CSVAGSETNEKLFF.

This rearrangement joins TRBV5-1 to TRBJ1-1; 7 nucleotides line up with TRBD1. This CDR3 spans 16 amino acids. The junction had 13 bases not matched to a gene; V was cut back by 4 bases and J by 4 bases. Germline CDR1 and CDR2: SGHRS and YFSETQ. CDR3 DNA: TGCGCCAGCAGCAGACAGGGTTTTGGGTTAGGCACTGAAGCTTTCTTT. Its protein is CASSRQGFGLGTEAFF.

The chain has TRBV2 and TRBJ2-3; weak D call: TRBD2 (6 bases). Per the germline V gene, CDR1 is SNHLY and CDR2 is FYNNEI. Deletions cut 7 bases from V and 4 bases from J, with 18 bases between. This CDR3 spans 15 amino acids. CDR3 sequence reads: CASTVAEIGADTQYF. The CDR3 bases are TGTGCCAGCACCGTAGCGGAGATAGGGGCAGATACGCAGTATTTT. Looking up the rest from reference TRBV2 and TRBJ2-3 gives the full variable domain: EPEVTQTPSHQVTQMGQEVILRCVPISNHLYFYWYRQILGQKVEFLVSFYNNEISEKSEIFDDQFSVERPDGSNFTLKIRSTKLEDSAMYFCASTVAEIGADTQYFGPGTRLTVL.

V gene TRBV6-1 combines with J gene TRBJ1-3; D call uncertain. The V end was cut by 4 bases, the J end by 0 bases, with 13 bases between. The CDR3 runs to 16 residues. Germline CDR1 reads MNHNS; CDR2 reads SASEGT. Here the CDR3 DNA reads TGTGCCAGCAGTGCAGCGCCCGGGGTCTCTGGAAACACCATATATTTT. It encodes CASSAAPGVSGNTIYF.

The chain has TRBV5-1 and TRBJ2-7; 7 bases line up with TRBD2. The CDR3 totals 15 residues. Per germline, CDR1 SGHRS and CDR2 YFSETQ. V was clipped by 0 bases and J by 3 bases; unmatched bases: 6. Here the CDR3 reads CASSLEPGGVYEQYF. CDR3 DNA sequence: TGCGCCAGCAGCTTGGAACCGGGAGGTGTCTACGAGCAGTACTTC.

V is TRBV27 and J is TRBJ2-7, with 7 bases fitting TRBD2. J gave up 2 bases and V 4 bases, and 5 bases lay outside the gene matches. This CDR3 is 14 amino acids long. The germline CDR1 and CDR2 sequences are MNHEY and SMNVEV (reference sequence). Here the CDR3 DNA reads TGTGCCAGCAGTTGGGGGGGTGGTACCTACGAGCAGTACTTC. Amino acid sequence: CASSWGGGTYEQYF.

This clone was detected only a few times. In DNA, the CDR3 is TGTGCCAGCAGTGCGATGACAGGGGCCGGGGAGCTGTTTTTT. It translates to CASSAMTGAGELFF. This chain uses TRBV2 with TRBJ2-2, with 8 positions matching TRBD1. The junction had 4 bases not matched to a gene; V was cut back by 4 bases and J by 6 bases. This CDR3 is built from 14 residues. Germline V CDR1 and CDR2: SNHLY, FYNNEI.

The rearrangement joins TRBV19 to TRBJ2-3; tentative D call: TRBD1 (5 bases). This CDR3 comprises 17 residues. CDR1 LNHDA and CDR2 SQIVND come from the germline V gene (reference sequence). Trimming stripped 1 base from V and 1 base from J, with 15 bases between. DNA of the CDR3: TGTGCCAGTAGTATAGTTCCAAGGGGTTATGGCACAGATACGCAGTATTTT. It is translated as CASSIVPRGYGTDTQYF.

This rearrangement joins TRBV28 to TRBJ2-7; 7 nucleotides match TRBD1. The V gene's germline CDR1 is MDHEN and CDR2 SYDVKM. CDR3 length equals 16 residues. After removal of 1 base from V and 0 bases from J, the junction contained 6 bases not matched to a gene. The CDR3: CASSLSGTANSYEQYF. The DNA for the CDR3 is TGTGCCAGCAGTTTATCCGGGACAGCTAACTCCTACGAGCAGTACTTC.

This chain's CDR3 is CASSPLKGNLEYGYTF. CDR3 coding DNA: TGTGCCAGCTCACCACTTAAGGGGAACCTGGAGTATGGCTACACCTTC. This chain links TRBV18 with TRBJ1-2; D is perhaps TRBD1 (5 bases). The germline V gene has CDR1 KGHSH and CDR2 LQKENI. The CDR3 covers 16 residues. V lost 1 base and J 5 bases, leaving 17 bases between the germline ends.

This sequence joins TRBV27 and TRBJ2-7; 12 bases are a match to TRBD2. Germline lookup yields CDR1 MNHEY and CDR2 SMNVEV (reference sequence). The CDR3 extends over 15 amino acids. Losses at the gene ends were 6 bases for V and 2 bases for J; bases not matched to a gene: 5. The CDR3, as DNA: TGTGCCAGCAGGTTGACTAGCGGGAGTCCCTACGAGCAGTACTTC. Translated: CASRLTSGSPYEQYF.

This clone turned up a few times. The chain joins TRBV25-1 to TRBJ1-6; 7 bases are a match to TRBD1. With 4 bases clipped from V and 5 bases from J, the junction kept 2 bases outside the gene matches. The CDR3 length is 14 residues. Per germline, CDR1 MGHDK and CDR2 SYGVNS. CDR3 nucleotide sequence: TGTGCCAGCAGTGCCGGACAGGATAATTCACCCCTCCACTTT. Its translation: CASSAGQDNSPLHF. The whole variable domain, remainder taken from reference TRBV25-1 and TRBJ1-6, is EADIYQTPRYLVIGTGKKITLECSQTMGHDKMYWYQQDPGMELHLIHYSYGVNSTEKGDLSSESTVSRIRTEHFPLTLESARPSHTSQYLCASSAGQDNSPLHFGNGTRLTVT.

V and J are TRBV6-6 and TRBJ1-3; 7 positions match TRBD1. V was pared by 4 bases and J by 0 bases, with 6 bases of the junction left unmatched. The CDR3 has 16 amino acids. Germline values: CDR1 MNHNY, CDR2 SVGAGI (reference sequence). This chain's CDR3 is CASSSQGPLSGNTIYF. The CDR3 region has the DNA TGTGCCAGCAGTTCACAGGGGCCTCTCTCTGGAAACACCATATATTTT.

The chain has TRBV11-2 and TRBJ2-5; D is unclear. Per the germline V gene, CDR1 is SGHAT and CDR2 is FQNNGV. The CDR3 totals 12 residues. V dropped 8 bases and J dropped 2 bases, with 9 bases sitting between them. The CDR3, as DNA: TGTGCCAGCCGCAGTTCGCAAGAGACCCAGTACTTC. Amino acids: CASRSSQETQYF.

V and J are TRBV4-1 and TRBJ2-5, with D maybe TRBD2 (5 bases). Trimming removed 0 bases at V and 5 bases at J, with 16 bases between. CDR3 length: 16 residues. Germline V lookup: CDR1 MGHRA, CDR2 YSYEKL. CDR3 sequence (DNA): TGCGCCAGCAGCCAAGATGCGGCCCAGCGGAGGGAGACCCAGTACTTC. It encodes CASSQDAAQRRETQYF.

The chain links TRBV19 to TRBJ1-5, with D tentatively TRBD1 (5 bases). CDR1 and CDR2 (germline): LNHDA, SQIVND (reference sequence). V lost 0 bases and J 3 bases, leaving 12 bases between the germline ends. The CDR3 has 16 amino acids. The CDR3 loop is CASSIDLAGINQPQHF. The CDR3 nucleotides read TGTGCCAGTAGTATAGATCTTGCAGGGATCAATCAGCCCCAGCATTTT.

The CDR3 spells CASSISGNYNEQFF. CDR3 bases: TGTGCCAGCAGTATAAGCGGGAACTACAATGAGCAGTTCTTC. The rearrangement joins TRBV27 to TRBJ2-1, with 7 bases fitting TRBD2. Germline CDR1 reads MNHEY; CDR2 reads SMNVEV (reference sequence). V trimming: 5 bases; J trimming: 3 bases; junction bases outside the gene matches: 4. This CDR3 region has 14 residues.

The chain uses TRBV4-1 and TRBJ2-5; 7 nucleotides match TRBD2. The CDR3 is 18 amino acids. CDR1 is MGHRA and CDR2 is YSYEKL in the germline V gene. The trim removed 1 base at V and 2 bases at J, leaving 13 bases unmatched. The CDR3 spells CASSQVSAASGTQETQYF. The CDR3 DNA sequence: TGCGCCAGCAGCCAAGTGTCCGCGGCTAGCGGTACTCAAGAGACCCAGTACTTC.

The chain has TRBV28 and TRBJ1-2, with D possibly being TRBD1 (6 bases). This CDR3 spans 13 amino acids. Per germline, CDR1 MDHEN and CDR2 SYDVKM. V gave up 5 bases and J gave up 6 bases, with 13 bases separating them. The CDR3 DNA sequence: TGTGCCAGCAGTCGACGGACAGACCATGGCTACACCTTC. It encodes CASSRRTDHGYTF.

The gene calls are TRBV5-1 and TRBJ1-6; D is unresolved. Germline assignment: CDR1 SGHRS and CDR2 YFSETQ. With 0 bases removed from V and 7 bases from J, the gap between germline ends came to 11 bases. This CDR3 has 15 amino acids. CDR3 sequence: CASSLEPGRNSPLHF. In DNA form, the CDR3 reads TGCGCCAGCAGCTTGGAACCAGGCAGGAATTCACCCCTCCACTTT.

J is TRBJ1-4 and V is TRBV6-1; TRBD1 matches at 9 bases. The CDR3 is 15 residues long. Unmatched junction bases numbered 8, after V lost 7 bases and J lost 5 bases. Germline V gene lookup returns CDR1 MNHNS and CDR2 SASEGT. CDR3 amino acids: CASTWDRDRNEKLFF. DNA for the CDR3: TGTGCCAGCACCTGGGACAGGGATAGAAATGAAAAACTGTTTTTT.